This T cell receptor beta chain was documented in a study of cytomegalovirus exposure and HLA in healthy donors. This PCR relied on a set of 60 Vbeta primers and 13 Jbeta primers. Sequenced by immunoSEQ multiplex PCR; TCRdb stores in-frame clones only, minus some. Among 85,000 to 100,000 clones listed, more than 60% were seen once. The length of the CDR3 is 16 residues. With V trimmed by 3 bases and J by 2 bases, 10 bases remained unmatched. CDR1 is SGDLS, CDR2 YYNGEE, per germline. The source of this sequence is a man aged 50 to 59 in good health and CMV-seropositive. J is TRBJ2-5 and V is TRBV9; TRBD2 matches 7 bases. Sequencing input: PBMCs. The CDR3 DNA reads as TGTGCCAGCAGCGCAGGAAGCGGGGCGGGACAAGAGACCCAGTACTTC. Translation: CASSAGSGAGQETQYF.